These T cell receptor beta chains were read from a single sample in a study of blood T cell repertoires in COVID-19. The data were produced by immunoSEQ multiplex PCR, yet TCRdb's version contains in-frame clones alone and is incomplete. The data show fewer than 300,000 clones, about nine tenths seen once. The sequencing input was peripheral blood. The receptors come from a man between 35 and 55 years old who had recovered from COVID-19. Each CDR3 is given with its conserved first and last residue. A D gene is named only where the DNA matches it firmly. Rows may omit the clone size; those that give it use once, few, many or a size class.

J gene | V gene | clone size | CDR3 length | D gene | CDR3 protein | CDR3 DNA
TRBJ2-4 | TRBV15 | once | 16 | - | CATSRDHGSSKNIQYF | TGTGCCACCAGCAGAGATCATGGGAGCAGCAAAAACATTCAGTACTTC
TRBJ1-4 | TRBV27 | - | 19 | - | CASSSGDPILSGYNEKLFF | TGTGCCAGCAGTTCGGGAGATCCAATCCTTTCGGGGTATAATGAAAAACTGTTTTTT
TRBJ2-5 | TRBV4-2 | - | 17 | TRBD2 | CASSQDLLAGGGETQYF | TGTGCCAGCAGCCAAGATTTACTAGCGGGAGGCGGAGAGACCCAGTACTTC
TRBJ1-1 | TRBV10-2 | once | 13 | - | CASRSDRNTEAFF | TGCGCCAGCAGGTCGGACAGGAACACTGAAGCTTTCTTT
TRBJ2-7 | TRBV9 | - | 13 | - | CASSAGTLYEQYF | TGTGCCAGCAGCGCAGGGACACTTTACGAGCAGTACTTC
TRBJ1-1 | TRBV3-1/TRBV3-2 | - | 15 | TRBD1 | CASSQYSNRGAEAFF | TGTGCCAGCAGCCAATACTCCAACAGGGGGGCTGAAGCTTTCTTT
TRBJ1-2 | TRBV30 | - | 12 | - | CAWSEYRGGYTF | TGTGCCTGGAGTGAATACCGAGGAGGCTACACCTTC
TRBJ2-3 | TRBV19 | - | 19 | TRBD2 | CASSSPPGLAGVSSDTQYF | TGTGCCAGTAGTTCCCCCCCCGGGCTAGCGGGGGTTTCGTCAGATACGCAGTATTTT
TRBJ1-6 | TRBV27 | - | 14 | - | CASCGQPLNSPLHF | TGTGCCAGCTGCGGGCAACCGCTTAATTCACCCCTCCACTTT
TRBJ2-3 | TRBV4-3 | - | 17 | TRBD2 | CASSQLLAGGPTDTQYF | TGCGCCAGCAGCCAGCTACTAGCGGGGGGGCCCACAGATACGCAGTATTTT
TRBJ2-3 | TRBV21-1 | - | 14 | - | CASSARLEADTQYF | TGTGCCAGCAGCGCCCGACTTGAGGCAGATACGCAGTATTTT
TRBJ1-6 | TRBV5-1 | - | 17 | TRBD1 | CASSWAPGTGVDSPLHF | TGCGCCAGCAGCTGGGCTCCCGGGACAGGGGTGGATTCACCCCTCCACTTT
TRBJ2-1 | TRBV24-1 | once | 16 | - | CATSDSRGSSYNEQFF | TGTGCCACCAGTGATTCCCGGGGGAGCTCCTACAATGAGCAGTTCTTC
TRBJ2-4 | TRBV18 | - | 15 | - | CASSPLQGGWNIQYF | TGTGCCAGCTCTCCCCTACAGGGTGGCTGGAACATTCAGTACTTC
TRBJ2-5 | TRBV7-9 | - | 16 | TRBD1 | CASSYPTWTGEETQYF | TGTGCCAGCAGCTATCCAACATGGACAGGGGAAGAGACCCAGTACTTC
TRBJ1-4 | TRBV15 | - | 13 | TRBD1 | CATSRGDSEKLFF | TGTGCCACCAGCAGAGGGGACAGTGAAAAACTGTTTTTT
TRBJ2-1 | TRBV3-1/TRBV3-2 | once | 15 | - | CASSQEATAYNEQFF | TGTGCCAGCAGCCAAGAAGCAACTGCCTACAATGAGCAGTTCTTC
TRBJ1-1 | TRBV27 | - | 14 | - | CASSLSLLNTEAFF | TGTGCCAGCAGTTTATCCCTTCTGAACACTGAAGCTTTCTTT
TRBJ1-5 | TRBV5-1 | - | 15 | TRBD1 | CASSQTGDSNQPQHF | TGCGCCAGCAGCCAGACAGGGGATAGCAATCAGCCCCAGCATTTT
TRBJ1-2 | TRBV21-1 | - | 14 | - | CASSKRGFTRGYTF | TGTGCCAGCAGCAAAAGGGGATTCACCAGGGGCTACACCTTC
TRBJ2-3 | TRBV19 | once | 16 | TRBD1 | CASSMIATGEADTQYF | TGTGCCAGTAGTATGATCGCGACAGGGGAGGCAGATACGCAGTATTTT
TRBJ2-1 | TRBV5-6 | once | 15 | - | CASSLQLGSYSEQFF | TGTGCCAGCAGCTTGCAGCTGGGTTCCTACAGTGAGCAGTTCTTC
TRBJ1-1 | TRBV3-1/TRBV3-2 | - | 14 | - | CASSQTQGNTEAFF | TGTGCCAGCAGCCAGACCCAGGGAAACACTGAAGCTTTCTTT
TRBJ1-4 | TRBV21-1 | - | 14 | - | CASSTTHLNEKLFF | TGTGCCAGCAGCACGACACATCTTAATGAAAAACTGTTTTTT
TRBJ2-1 | TRBV2 | - | 14 | - | CASSEGQAYNEQFF | TGTGCCAGCAGTGAAGGACAGGCCTACAATGAGCAGTTCTTC
TRBJ2-1 | TRBV7-2 | - | 16 | TRBD2 | CASSLHGGVSYNEQFF | TGTGCCAGCAGCTTACACGGGGGGGTCTCCTACAATGAGCAGTTCTTC
TRBJ2-7 | TRBV5-1 | - | 14 | TRBD2 | CASSPSGRAHEQYF | TGCGCCAGCAGCCCTAGCGGGAGGGCACACGAGCAGTACTTC
TRBJ2-7 | TRBV6-5 | few | 13 | - | CASGRDRTYEQYF | TGTGCCAGCGGGAGGGACAGGACCTACGAGCAGTACTTC
TRBJ2-7 | TRBV30 | - | 11 | - | CAWRSGVEQYF | TGTGCCTGGAGGTCAGGGGTCGAGCAGTACTTC